This TCR beta chain was sequenced for a study of blood T cells in healthy people across ages. V gave up 5 bases and J gave up 2 bases; unmatched junction bases: 3. Germline V CDR1 and CDR2: LGHNA, YSLEER. This CDR3 is 15 amino acids long. Only one count was recorded for this clonotype. Its antigen is unidentified. Notes on the study in general: Roughly linear age-related decline in beta diversity appeared, significant by age 40.

A second 7 to 11 cycle PCR used barcoded and J-beta primers. From the 5' RACE reads, TCRdb called clonotypes with MiXCR, one entry per CDR3 protein. Here the sample spans approximately 880,000 distinct CDR3 sequences, around 48% being singletons. This clonotype was sampled from a man under 40 in good health. Sequences were obtained from blood. The chain combines TRBV4-3 with TRBJ2-6; 7 nucleotides align to TRBD1. Here the CDR3 DNA reads TGCGCCAGCAGCGGAACAGGGGCTGGGGCCAACGTCCTGACTTTC. Amino acids: CASSGTGAGANVLTF.